Below, 12 T cell receptor beta chains from the same sample are listed, as sequenced in a study of early T cells in non-severe SARS-CoV-2 infection. One entry per CDR3 protein results from TCRdb running MiXCR on the 5' RACE reads. This sample carries 50,000 to 60,000 distinct CDR3 sequences, 6% to 8.5% of them seen once, and the ten largest clones take 3% to 3.5%. Sequencing was performed on whole blood. The receptors were gathered from an adult who was a healthcare worker with PCR-confirmed SARS-CoV-2 infection or an uninfected control (not recorded which).

V and J are TRBV28 and TRBJ2-1; 13 nucleotides line up with TRBD2. J was trimmed by 0 bases and V by 2 bases; bases with no gene match: 13. The CDR3 has 21 amino acids. Germline V gives CDR1 MDHEN, CDR2 SYDVKM. CDR3 nucleotide sequence: TGTGCCAGCAGTTTAGGGGCAGGGACTAGCGGGATGATAAGCTCCTACAATGAGCAGTTCTTC. As protein: CASSLGAGTSGMISSYNEQFF.

This clonotype was detected ten times or more. The V gene is TRBV27, the J gene TRBJ2-3; TRBD1 agrees at 10 bases. This CDR3 region has 15 residues. V lost 3 bases to trimming and J lost 1 base; unmatched junction nucleotides: 1. Per the germline V gene, CDR1 is MNHEY and CDR2 is SMNVEV (reference sequence). CDR3 loop: CASSFGTGGTDTQYF. The CDR3, as DNA: TGTGCCAGCAGTTTTGGGACAGGGGGCACAGATACGCAGTATTTT.

The genes are TRBV18 and TRBJ2-3; TRBD2 matches at 7 bases. Germline CDR1 KGHSH, CDR2 LQKENI. The CDR3 consists of 16 residues. V dropped 0 bases and J dropped 2; count of bases not matched to a gene: 5. The CDR3 DNA sequence: TGTGCCAGCTCACCACCTCAGCGGGGCATCACAGATACGCAGTATTTT. Residues: CASSPPQRGITDTQYF. Full variable domain (remainder filled in from reference TRBV18 and TRBJ2-3): NAGVMQNPRHLVRRRGQEARLRCSPMKGHSHVYWYRQLPEEGLKFMVYLQKENIIDESGMPKERFSAEFPKEGPSILRIQQVVRGDSAAYFCASSPPQRGITDTQYFGPGTRLTVL.

Relative to its sample, this clonotype is medium-sized. The chain uses TRBV28 and TRBJ2-1; 11 positions agree with TRBD2. Per germline, CDR1 MDHEN and CDR2 SYDVKM. CDR3 length: 19 residues. The V gene end was trimmed by 7 bases and the J gene end by 2 bases; junction bases not matched to a gene: 16. The CDR3 coding sequence is TGTGCCAGCACGTGGAACCTAGTGGGGACTAGCGGAGCCTACAATGAGCAGTTCTTC. Translation gives CASTWNLVGTSGAYNEQFF.

This clonotype was picked up many times. The rearrangement joins TRBV6-4 to TRBJ2-3; tentative D call: TRBD1 (5 bases). CDR1 and CDR2 (germline): MRHNA, SNTAGT. This CDR3 has 15 residues. The germline V and J ends were trimmed by 3 bases and 4 bases, with 14 bases remaining between them. The CDR3 DNA reads TGTGCCAGCAGTGATACGGCAGGGAAGGCAGATACGCAGTATTTT. It yields the protein CASSDTAGKADTQYF.

This clonotype is judged medium-sized (0.01 to 0.1%). The chain employs TRBV7-2 and TRBJ2-1, with TRBD1 matching over 7 bases. V shed 2 bases, J shed 0 bases, and the junction held 1 base outside the gene matches. The CDR3 sequence is 15 residues long. The germline CDR1 and CDR2 sequences are SGHTA and FQGNSA. CDR3 in DNA: TGTGCCAGCAGCTTACAGGGGGACTCCTACAATGAGCAGTTCTTC. This sequence encodes CASSLQGDSYNEQFF.

The CDR3 bases are TGTGCCAGCTCACCATCAGGGGGTGAAGAGACCCAGTACTTC. This sequence encodes CASSPSGGEETQYF. J is TRBJ2-5 and V is TRBV18; 7 nucleotides line up with TRBD1. V lost 2 bases and J lost 3; bases outside the gene matches: 3. Per germline, CDR1 KGHSH and CDR2 LQKENI. The CDR3 has 14 amino acids. Based on the CDR3 plus reference TRBV18 and TRBJ2-5, the full variable domain is NAGVMQNPRHLVRRRGQEARLRCSPMKGHSHVYWYRQLPEEGLKFMVYLQKENIIDESGMPKERFSAEFPKEGPSILRIQQVVRGDSAAYFCASSPSGGEETQYFGPGTRLLVL.

The rearrangement uses TRBV3-1 and TRBJ1-1; D is undetermined. CDR1 and CDR2 from the germline V gene are LGHDT and YNNKEL (reference sequence). Between the trimmed V and J ends, which lost 2 bases and 2 bases, there was a span of 12 bases. The length of the CDR3 is 15 residues. The CDR3 DNA reads as TGTGCCAGCAGCCAAATGGGAACCCCCAACACTGAAGCTTTCTTT. It yields the protein CASSQMGTPNTEAFF.

This clonotype was found many times. The chain combines TRBV28 with TRBJ2-7; unclear D gene. Germline CDR1 and CDR2: MDHEN and SYDVKM. Trimming took off 4 bases at V and 6 bases at J, with 16 bases between the two ends. This CDR3 has 14 residues. The CDR3 nucleotides read TGTGCCAGCAGTTATTCTACTCCCTACGGCGAGCAGTACTTC. Translated: CASSYSTPYGEQYF.

The chain carries TRBV5-4 and TRBJ2-7; tentatively, D is TRBD1 (5 bases). V lost 4 bases, J lost 2 bases, and 13 bases lay in between. Per the germline V gene, CDR1 is SGHNT and CDR2 is YYREEE (reference sequence). The CDR3 sequence is 14 residues long. CDR3 amino acids: CASSPQGTTYEQYF. The CDR3 DNA sequence: TGTGCCAGCAGCCCGCAGGGTACCACCTACGAGCAGTACTTC.

CDR3 nucleotide sequence: TGTGCCAGCAGCCTATACCCAGCCCAGAACACTGAAGCTTTCTTT. Amino acid sequence: CASSLYPAQNTEAFF. The chain joins TRBV7-3 to TRBJ1-1, with D hard to call. V was shortened by 5 bases and J by 1 base, with 14 bases between the two germline ends. The CDR3 contains 15 residues. The V gene's germline CDR1 is SGHTA and CDR2 FQGTGA.

This chain links TRBV2 with TRBJ2-4; a weak D match, TRBD1 (6 bases). Germline loops: CDR1 SNHLY, CDR2 FYNNEI. The length of the CDR3 is 16 residues. With 1 base removed from V and 0 bases from J, the gap between germline ends came to 10 bases. The CDR3 DNA follows: TGTGCCAGCAGTGAAGAGGCAGGGGTAGCCAAAAACATTCAGTACTTC. Amino acid sequence: CASSEEAGVAKNIQYF.